The next 27 T cell receptor beta chains were all read from a single sample in a study of T cells in Graves' hyperthyroidism and ophthalmopathy (dated by TCRdb to between 2018 and 2021). The receptor library was made with multiplex PCR. Instrument used: Illumina HiSeq 2000. TCR beta CDR3 regions were amplified from RNA transcripts. The first round of RT-PCR for the TCR CDR3 was performed with the HTBI primer set and the Qiagen OneStep RT-PCR kit. The public sequencing data were trimmed at Q25 with fastp and processed into clonotypes with MiXCR by TCRdb, which kept only in-frame beta chains. Each record represents a unique CDR3 protein, reported with the most common genes and DNA among its rows. Within this sample are 80,000 to 100,000 distinct CDR3 sequences, with approximately 40% of them counted one time only. The ten largest account for 9.5% to 13% of the sample. The source material was peripheral blood or thyroid tissue (not recorded which). These receptors were collected from a woman aged 30 to 39 with Graves' hyperthyroidism.

This clonotype was picked up many times. The chain uses TRBV7-2 and TRBJ2-7, with 13 bases fitting TRBD2. The CDR3 has 15 residues. V gave up 5 bases and J gave up 6 bases; unmatched junction bases: 7. Germline CDR1 SGHTA, CDR2 FQGNSA. The CDR3 sequence is CASSKGLAGAGEQYF. The CDR3 nucleotides are TGTGCCAGCAGCAAAGGACTAGCGGGAGCAGGCGAGCAGTACTTC. The full variable domain, rest sourced from reference TRBV7-2 and TRBJ2-7, is GAGVSQSPSNKVTEKGKDVELRCDPISGHTALYWYRQSLGQGLEFLIYFQGNSAPDKSGLPSDRFSAERTGGSVSTLTIQRTQQEDSAVYLCASSKGLAGAGEQYFGPGTRLTVT.

This clonotype was counted ten times or more. The chain uses TRBV5-1 and TRBJ2-3; D tentatively reads TRBD1 or TRBD2 (5 bases each). Germline CDR1 reads SGHRS; CDR2 reads YFSETQ. CDR3 length: 15 residues. V was trimmed by 0 bases and J by 5 bases, leaving 13 bases between them. The CDR3 DNA reads as TGCGCCAGCAGCTTGGTTCGCAGAGGGGTAGATACGCAGTATTTT. Its translation is CASSLVRRGVDTQYF.

This clonotype showed up many times. The chain carries TRBV9 and TRBJ1-4; 9 positions agree with TRBD1. Trimming took 0 bases from V and 8 from J; bases not matched to a gene: 8. The germline V gene encodes CDR1 SGDLS and CDR2 YYNGEE. This CDR3 is 16 amino acids long. CDR3 sequence (DNA): TGTGCCAGCAGCGTAGGTGGGACAGGGTCGGGCGAAAAACTGTTTTTT. It specifies CASSVGGTGSGEKLFF. Complete variable domain (other parts from reference TRBV9 and TRBJ1-4): DSGVTQTPKHLITATGQRVTLRCSPRSGDLSVYWYQQSLDQGLQFLIQYYNGEERAKGNILERFSAQQFPDLHSELNLSSLELGDSALYFCASSVGGTGSGEKLFFGSGTQLSVL.

The table lists this clonotype with many counts. This could be a read error, since a much larger clone is one nucleotide away. DNA of the CDR3: TGCGCCAGCAGCCGAGAACAGGGGGGTAGCAATCAGCCCCAGCATTTT. This translates into CASSREQGGSNQPQHF. V and J are TRBV4-1 and TRBJ1-5; 8 bases align to TRBD1. Germline V gene lookup returns CDR1 MGHRA and CDR2 YSYEKL. The V segment lost 4 bases and the J segment 0 bases; nucleotides outside the gene matches: 5. There are 16 residues in the CDR3.

On this clonotype: A much larger clone differs from this one at a single base, so this may be a read error. The final CDR3 position lacks the conserved phenylalanine or tryptophan, pointing to a likely read error. It is unclear where the CDR3 begins or ends on the DNA, so no DNA is shown, and the CDR3 is as TCRdb lists it. This chain joins TRBV6-5 and TRBJ2-5; the table assigns TRBD1, which was not confirmed against the DNA. The germline CDR1 and CDR2 sequences are MNHEY and SVGAGI. The CDR3 spans 14 amino acids, including both terminal residues. CDR3 loop: CASSPLYGQETHYL.

There are many counts of this clonotype. This rearrangement joins TRBV28 to TRBJ1-4, with unresolved D. The germline V gene encodes CDR1 MDHEN and CDR2 SYDVKM. The CDR3 is 14 residues long. Trimming took off 6 bases at V and 5 bases at J, with 13 bases between the two ends. Here the CDR3 DNA reads TGTGCCAGCAGGCCAGGCCAGAGCAATGAAAAACTGTTTTTT. This gives the protein CASRPGQSNEKLFF.

The chain combines TRBV15 with TRBJ1-4; D might be TRBD1 (6 bases). Germline V gene lookup returns CDR1 LNHNV and CDR2 YYDKDF (reference sequence). V was pared by 3 bases and J by 8 bases, with 16 bases between. CDR3 length: 15 residues. This CDR3 reads CATSSQRGAKEKLFF. The CDR3 DNA follows: TGTGCCACCAGCAGCCAACGGGGGGCGAAGGAAAAACTGTTTTTT.

With regard to this clonotype: An end of the junction differs from the germline gene, which may be a read error. The chain combines TRBV4-2 with TRBJ2-7; 9 nucleotides match TRBD1. CDR3 length equals 15 residues. Per germline, CDR1 LGHNA and CDR2 YNFKEQ. The CDR3 loop is CASSTSGTGMYEQCF. The CDR3 nucleotides read TGTGCCAGCAGCACCTCCGGGACAGGGATGTACGAGCAGTGCTTC.

This clonotype was picked up many times. This rearrangement joins TRBV20-1 to TRBJ2-6; 7 bases are a match to TRBD1. The germline V gene encodes CDR1 DFQATT and CDR2 SNEGSKA (reference sequence). V lost 3 bases and J lost 0; bases outside the gene matches: 2. The CDR3 is 15 residues long. Here the CDR3 DNA reads TGCAGTGCTAGCAGGGGGACCTCTGGGGCCAACGTCCTGACTTTC. Its translation: CSASRGTSGANVLTF.

This clonotype was recorded many times. The rearrangement links TRBV28 to TRBJ1-6; 7 nucleotides line up with TRBD1. Germline values: CDR1 MDHEN, CDR2 SYDVKM. Trimming at V came to 5 bases and at J to 10 bases, leaving 5 bases not matched to a gene. CDR3 length: 13 residues. The CDR3 sequence: CASSRQGRSPLHF. In DNA form, the CDR3 reads TGTGCCAGCAGTAGACAGGGAAGGTCACCCCTCCACTTT. Variable domain in full (rest from reference TRBV28 and TRBJ1-6): DVKVTQSSRYLVKRTGEKVFLECVQDMDHENMFWYRQDPGLGLRLIYFSYDVKMKEKGDIPEGYSVSREKKERFSLILESASTNQTSMYLCASSRQGRSPLHFGNGTRLTVT.

The chain recombines TRBV2 with TRBJ1-5, with D possibly matching TRBD1 (5 bases). The CDR3 loop spans 13 amino acids. Germline values: CDR1 SNHLY, CDR2 FYNNEI. The CDR3 DNA follows: TGTGCGAGACAGAAACATAGCAATCAGCCCCAGCATTTT. It translates to CARQKHSNQPQHF. Together with reference TRBV2 and TRBJ1-5, the CDR3 gives the full variable domain: EPEVTQTPSHQVTQMGQEVILRCVPISNHLYFYWYRQILGQKVEFLVSFYNNEISEKSEIFDDQFSVERPDGSNFTLKIRSTKLEDSAMYFCARQKHSNQPQHFGDGTRLSIL.

This clonotype came up many times. The genes are TRBV9 and TRBJ2-7; perhaps TRBD1 as D (8 bases). Trimming stripped 7 bases from V and 2 bases from J, with 19 bases between. This CDR3 region has 15 residues. Germline CDR1 is SGDLS and CDR2 is YYNGEE. In DNA, the CDR3 is TGTGCCAGCTCCACAGGGGGGGACGCTGCCTACGAGCAGTACTTC. Protein sequence: CASSTGGDAAYEQYF.

This clonotype was counted at least ten times. The gene calls are TRBV7-9 and TRBJ2-5; TRBD2 aligns across 7 bases. The CDR3 runs to 17 residues. Trimming took 5 bases from V and 4 from J; bases not matched to a gene: 16. The germline gives CDR1 SEHNR, CDR2 FQNEAQ (reference sequence). For the CDR3, the DNA is TGTGCCAGCAGCCCCTTTCGAGCGGGGCCCGACTTAGAGACCCAGTACTTC. This sequence encodes CASSPFRAGPDLETQYF.

Concerning this clonotype itself: The conserved phenylalanine or tryptophan is not found at the CDR3 terminus, so this likely reflects a read error. The V gene is TRBV2, the J gene TRBJ1-6, with a possible D match to TRBD1 (5 bases). The ends were cut back, 8 bases at V and 0 bases at J, with 20 bases in the middle. CDR1 SNHLY and CDR2 FYNNEI come from the germline V gene. This CDR3 comprises 18 residues. CDR3 coding DNA: TGTGCCAGCTTCTCCGGGGGGTGTTCAAGCTCCTATAATTCACCCCTCCACCTT. Translating it yields CASFSGGCSSSYNSPLHL.

This clonotype was observed a handful of times. This rearrangement joins TRBV20-1 to TRBJ2-3, with D perhaps TRBD1 (6 bases). The V end lost 3 bases, the J end lost 4 bases, and 11 bases lay between the germline ends. This CDR3 is 13 amino acids long. The V gene's germline CDR1 is DFQATT and CDR2 SNEGSKA (reference sequence). As DNA, the CDR3 is TGCAGTGCTAGTGTGGGGGCCTCAGATACGCAGTATTTT. Its protein is CSASVGASDTQYF.

J is TRBJ1-1 and V is TRBV28; a weak D match, TRBD1 (6 bases). Germline CDR1 reads MDHEN; CDR2 reads SYDVKM. V was cut by 6 bases and J by 5 bases, with 22 bases left in between. CDR3 length equals 16 residues. This CDR3 is CASRPGRNRVWTEAFF. The CDR3 nucleotides are TGTGCCAGCAGGCCGGGTCGAAACAGGGTTTGGACTGAAGCTTTCTTT.

This clonotype was seen repeatedly, ten times or more. V and J are TRBV6-5 and TRBJ2-3; D is ambiguous. The CDR3 is made up of 16 amino acids. V was trimmed by 2 bases and J by 0 bases, leaving 12 bases between them. Germline V CDR1 and CDR2: MNHEY, SVGAGI. The CDR3 DNA reads TGTGCCAGCAGTTACGAAGGAGTCGGTAGCACAGATACGCAGTATTTT. Encoded protein: CASSYEGVGSTDTQYF.

This clonotype has just a few counts. The chain carries TRBV19 and TRBJ2-3; a possible D gene is TRBD2 (5 bases). This CDR3 contains 15 residues. Trimming removed 3 bases at V and 1 base at J, with 11 bases between. Germline CDR1 is LNHDA and CDR2 is SQIVND (reference sequence). This chain's CDR3 is CASSMKSGGTDTQYF. CDR3 nucleotides: TGTGCCAGTAGTATGAAAAGCGGCGGCACAGATACGCAGTATTTT.

This chain connects TRBV7-2 to TRBJ2-7; TRBD1 is a possible D gene (5 bases). The germline gives CDR1 SGHTA, CDR2 FQGNSA. Trimming stripped 4 bases from V and 3 bases from J, with 16 bases between. The CDR3 covers 15 residues. DNA for the CDR3: TGTGCCAGCAGCTCACCCGCGGACACCCACTACGAGCAGTACTTC. Protein sequence: CASSSPADTHYEQYF.

This clonotype was counted only a few times. V usage is TRBV4-3 and J usage is TRBJ2-7; a weak D match, TRBD1 (5 bases). V gave up 3 bases and J gave up 7 bases, with 46 bases separating them. Germline CDR1 is LGHNA and CDR2 is YSLEER. The CDR3 loop spans 24 amino acids. The CDR3 nucleotides are TGCGCCAGCAGCCAGGACCAACCAGTTTTAGGACACTCCAGGCCACGGCTATCCCAAGGGGAGCAGTACTTC. Its translation: CASSQDQPVLGHSRPRLSQGEQYF.

The chain combines TRBV15 with TRBJ2-7; TRBD2 aligns across 8 bases. Germline V gene sequence: CDR1 LNHNV, CDR2 YYDKDF (reference sequence). The V gene end was trimmed by 2 bases and the J gene end by 5 bases; junction bases not matched to a gene: 5. CDR3 length equals 14 residues. Here the CDR3 DNA reads TGTGCCACCAGCAGACCCGGGGGGGCGGACGAGCAGTACTTC. Amino acid sequence: CATSRPGGADEQYF. The full variable domain, completed using reference TRBV15 and TRBJ2-7, is DAMVIQNPRYQVTQFGKPVTLSCSQTLNHNVMYWYQQKSSQAPKLLFHYYDKDFNNEADTPDNFQSRRPNTSFCFLDIRSPGLGDTAMYLCATSRPGGADEQYFGPGTRLTVT.

This clonotype showed up many times. The V gene is TRBV5-1, the J gene TRBJ2-6, with TRBD1 identical over 9 bases. J was trimmed by 0 bases and V by 1 base; bases with no gene match: 17. The V gene's germline CDR1 is SGHRS and CDR2 YFSETQ. This CDR3 has 22 residues. CDR3 coding DNA: TGCGCCAGCAGCTTGTGGGGACAGGGCGTTAATTGGGAACACTCTGGGGCCAACGTCCTGACTTTC. It yields the protein CASSLWGQGVNWEHSGANVLTF.

This chain connects TRBV10-3 to TRBJ1-2; 8 positions agree with TRBD1. The V gene's germline CDR1 is ENHRY and CDR2 SYGVKD. V gave up 10 bases and J gave up 7 bases; unmatched junction bases: 17. The length of the CDR3 is 15 residues. CDR3: CATGSSPGQVFGYTF. The CDR3 nucleotides are TGTGCCACCGGCTCCAGCCCGGGACAGGTTTTTGGCTACACCTTC.

The gene calls are TRBV28 and TRBJ2-3; D remains unclear. CDR1 is MDHEN and CDR2 is SYDVKM in the germline V gene. Trimming took 10 bases from V and 5 from J, leaving 7 bases between them. The CDR3 loop spans 10 amino acids. CDR3 sequence: CATREDTQYF. As DNA, the CDR3 is TGTGCCACGCGCGAAGATACGCAGTATTTT.

This clonotype was observed once. The J gene is TRBJ2-7, the V gene TRBV20-1, with 12 bases identical to TRBD2. With V trimmed by 3 bases and J by 4 bases, 4 bases remained unmatched. This CDR3 has 14 residues. The germline gives CDR1 DFQATT, CDR2 SNEGSKA (reference sequence). The CDR3 spells CSASTGLAGYEQYF. As DNA, the CDR3 is TGCAGTGCTAGTACGGGACTAGCGGGTTACGAGCAGTACTTC.

This clonotype came up once. The chain couples TRBV19 to TRBJ1-4, with D hard to call. The CDR3 has 14 residues. Trimming removed 2 bases from V and 6 bases from J, with 10 bases in between. The germline V gene has CDR1 LNHDA and CDR2 SQIVND (reference sequence). CDR3 region: CASSIKGLDEKLFF. The DNA for the CDR3 is TGTGCCAGTAGTATAAAGGGCCTCGATGAAAAACTGTTTTTT.

Note on this clonotype: Relative to the germline gene, one junction end is altered; a read error may explain this. V is TRBV7-7 and J is TRBJ2-2; D may correspond to TRBD1 or TRBD2 (5 bases each). Germline V CDR1 and CDR2: SSHAT, FNYEAQ (reference sequence). This CDR3 spans 14 amino acids. CDR3 sequence reads: CASSLSGPIGELFF. The CDR3 DNA reads as TGTGCTAGCAGCTTATCGGGGCCTATCGGGGAGCTGTTTTTT.